This T cell receptor beta chain was captured in a study of a mutant IDH1 vaccine in newly diagnosed glioma. Whole-study context: Beforehand, treatment had been radiotherapy, temozolomide, or both; the majority received both.

Regarding time point: week 47, end of study. Vaccinated patients received 300 ug of mutant IDH1 20-mer peptide per dose, with topical imiquimod. Generated by immunoSEQ multiplex PCR, the TCRdb table keeps only in-frame clones and is missing some. The sample shows 30,000 to 40,000 clones, 75% to 95% of them seen only once. For this clone: What it recognizes is unknown.

The clonotype originates from a woman aged 40 to 50 with glioma. The material was PBMCs, obtained from a glioma patient whose treatment included an IDH1 peptide vaccine.

CDR3 coding DNA: TGCGCCAGCAGCCCAGGGGGGGACATTCAGTACTTC. It yields the protein CASSPGGDIQYF. V is TRBV4-1 and J is TRBJ2-4; D tentatively fits TRBD1 or TRBD2 (7 bases each). CDR1 is MGHRA, CDR2 YSYEKL, per germline. V lost 4 bases to trimming and J lost 8 bases, with 9 bases between them. The CDR3 has 12 amino acids.